This T cell receptor beta chain comes out of a study of control samples from healthy donors and cancer patients. The CDR3 runs 16 residues. J lost 8 bases, V lost 0 bases, and 7 bases had no gene match. CDR1 and CDR2 from the germline V gene are LGHNA and YSLEER. Clones were sequenced by immunoSEQ multiplex PCR, and TCRdb holds only the in-frame ones, with some missing. The sample records approximately 79,000 clones, approximately 89% being singletons. This receptor was identified in a man between 50 and 59 years old in good health. This sequence joins TRBV4-3 and TRBJ2-1, with 10 bases identical to TRBD2. The sequencing sample was made of blood. DNA of the CDR3: TGCGCCAGCAGCCAAGATCGGAGCGGGGGGGCCTATGAGCAGTTCTTC. This translates into CASSQDRSGGAYEQFF.